One and the same sample provided the 15 T cell receptor beta chains below, sequenced in a study of cytomegalovirus exposure and HLA in healthy donors. Vbeta (60) and Jbeta (13) primers were used in the PCR. TCRdb's copy holds only in-frame clones and misses some; the assay was immunoSEQ multiplex PCR. The sample holds 120,000 or so clones, just over 75% seen once. Sequencing input: PBMCs. These TCRs come from a man aged 25 to 40 in good health and CMV-seropositive.

The V and J genes are TRBV5-4 and TRBJ2-3; 9 nucleotides match TRBD2. J was trimmed by 4 bases and V by 4 bases; bases with no gene match: 19. This CDR3 has 19 residues. Looked up from germline, CDR1 is SGHNT and CDR2 is YYREEE (reference sequence). The CDR3 sequence: CASSALGRGGRYGPDTQYF. The CDR3 coding sequence is TGTGCCAGCAGCGCCCTTGGGCGGGGGGGCCGATACGGTCCAGATACGCAGTATTTT.

The DNA for the CDR3 is TGTGCCAGCAGCGGGACTAGCGGGACCCCCCAAGAGACCCAGTACTTC. As protein: CASSGTSGTPQETQYF. The rearrangement joins TRBV2 to TRBJ2-5; 13 bases map to TRBD2. Trimming took 6 bases from V and 1 from J; bases not matched to a gene: 5. The CDR3 is 16 amino acids. Germline-derived CDR1 and CDR2 are SNHLY and FYNNEI.

V gene TRBV2 combines with J gene TRBJ2-1, with 9 bases matching TRBD2. Germline CDR1 and CDR2: SNHLY and FYNNEI. The J segment lost 4 bases and the V segment lost 2 bases, leaving 3 bases of the junction unmatched. CDR3 size: 15 residues. CDR3 coding DNA: TGTGCCAGCAGTGAAAGGCGGGGGGGGTACAATGAGCAGTTCTTC. Translated, it gives CASSERRGGYNEQFF.

The rearrangement uses TRBV19 and TRBJ2-1; TRBD2 agrees at 11 bases. The CDR3 is made up of 15 amino acids. Germline V gene sequence: CDR1 LNHDA, CDR2 SQIVND (reference sequence). After removal of 5 bases from V and 2 bases from J, the junction contained 2 bases not matched to a gene. The CDR3 loop reads CASSLAGGPYNEQFF. Written as DNA, the CDR3 is TGTGCCAGTAGTTTAGCGGGGGGGCCCTACAATGAGCAGTTCTTC.

The J gene is TRBJ2-7, the V gene TRBV7-6; 9 positions match TRBD2. CDR1 SGHVS and CDR2 FNYEAQ come from the germline V gene. Trimming removed 5 bases from V and 4 bases from J; junction bases left unmatched: 9. There are 15 residues in the CDR3. DNA for the CDR3: TGTGCCAGCAGCCCCGGGACTAGCTTAATTTACGAGCAGTACTTC. Its protein product is CASSPGTSLIYEQYF.

The rearrangement uses TRBV4-1 and TRBJ1-1, with a tentative D call TRBD1 (5 bases). V was cut by 0 bases and J by 2 bases, with 22 bases left in between. The CDR3 extends over 19 amino acids. Germline CDR1 MGHRA, CDR2 YSYEKL. The CDR3 spells CASSQEAGRRGGYNTEAFF. CDR3 coding DNA: TGCGCCAGCAGCCAAGAAGCCGGTCGGAGGGGAGGGTACAACACTGAAGCTTTCTTT.

The chain links TRBV12-5 to TRBJ2-2; 8 nucleotides agree with TRBD2. The CDR3 is 16 residues long. CDR1 is LGHNT and CDR2 is FRNRAP in the germline V gene. V was pared by 1 base and J by 5 bases, with 6 bases of the junction left unmatched. CDR3: CASGLARGGGTGELFF. The CDR3 DNA follows: TGTGCTAGTGGTTTGGCCCGGGGGGGCGGAACCGGGGAGCTGTTTTTT.

V usage is TRBV9 and J usage is TRBJ1-2, with TRBD1 matching 7 bases. The CDR3 extends over 15 amino acids. Unmatched junction bases numbered 12, after V lost 4 bases and J lost 6 bases. Germline loops: CDR1 SGDLS, CDR2 YYNGEE. CDR3 coding DNA: TGTGCCAGCAGCAGAGGGGGCCCGACAGGGAATGGCTACACCTTC. Encoded protein: CASSRGGPTGNGYTF.

This clone appeared a few times. The rearrangement links TRBV25-1 to TRBJ1-1; D is ambiguous. There are 12 residues in the CDR3. Trimming pared 4 bases from V and 1 base from J, leaving 4 bases between. Germline V gene sequence: CDR1 MGHDK, CDR2 SYGVNS. CDR3: CASSARNTEAFF. The CDR3 DNA reads TGTGCCAGCAGTGCCAGGAACACTGAAGCTTTCTTT.

The chain carries TRBV28 and TRBJ2-5; D gene uncertain. Trimming took off 6 bases at V and 10 bases at J, with 21 bases between the two ends. The germline gives CDR1 MDHEN, CDR2 SYDVKM. This CDR3 comprises 14 residues. CDR3 amino acids: CASRDGAKPAGQYF. The DNA of the CDR3 is TGTGCCAGCAGAGATGGTGCTAAACCCGCCGGCCAGTACTTC.

The sample holds a few counts of this clone. The chain combines TRBV7-9 with TRBJ1-4; D remains unclear. The CDR3 runs to 16 residues. CDR1 is SEHNR, CDR2 FQNEAQ, per germline (reference sequence). V lost 4 bases and J lost 6, with 18 bases in between. This chain's CDR3 is CASSYSKARLDEKLFF. The CDR3 DNA reads as TGTGCCAGCAGCTATTCAAAAGCGCGGTTAGATGAAAAACTGTTTTTT.

J is TRBJ1-1 and V is TRBV5-1, with D maybe TRBD1 (6 bases). The CDR3 runs 15 residues. With 4 bases removed from V and 0 bases from J, the gap between germline ends came to 13 bases. Germline V gene lookup returns CDR1 SGHRS and CDR2 YFSETQ. The CDR3 here is CASSPMDSMNTEAFF. CDR3 DNA: TGCGCCAGCAGCCCGATGGACAGTATGAACACTGAAGCTTTCTTT. Looking up the rest from reference TRBV5-1 and TRBJ1-1 gives the full variable domain: KAGVTQTPRYLIKTRGQQVTLSCSPISGHRSVSWYQQTPGQGLQFLFEYFSETQRNKGNFPGRFSGRQFSNSRSEMNVSTLELGDSALYLCASSPMDSMNTEAFFGQGTRLTVV.

The J gene is TRBJ1-2, the V gene TRBV2; D is undetermined. The germline CDR1 and CDR2 sequences are SNHLY and FYNNEI. Trimming shortened V by 2 bases and J by 7 bases, and 11 bases separated the two germline ends. The CDR3 runs to 13 residues. CDR3 DNA: TGTGCCAGCAGTGAAAAGAGAACTGGTGGCTACACCTTC. This gives the protein CASSEKRTGGYTF.

The V and J genes are TRBV15 and TRBJ2-7; tentative D call: TRBD2 (6 bases). V dropped 3 bases and J dropped 5 bases, with 23 bases sitting between them. CDR1 is LNHNV, CDR2 YYDKDF, per germline (reference sequence). The CDR3 spans 17 residues. The CDR3 region is CATSRSPGRGVTNEQYF. The DNA of the CDR3 is TGTGCCACCAGCAGGTCTCCGGGCCGCGGGGTAACTAACGAGCAGTACTTC.

The rearrangement uses TRBV4-2 and TRBJ2-2, with TRBD2 matching over 8 bases. Germline V gives CDR1 LGHNA, CDR2 YNFKEQ. CDR3 length equals 17 residues. V trimming: 8 bases; J trimming: 7 bases; junction bases outside the gene matches: 18. This CDR3 reads CASGTRGGGPPVGELFF. CDR3 DNA: TGTGCCAGCGGAACCCGCGGCGGGGGGCCTCCGGTCGGGGAGCTGTTTTTT.